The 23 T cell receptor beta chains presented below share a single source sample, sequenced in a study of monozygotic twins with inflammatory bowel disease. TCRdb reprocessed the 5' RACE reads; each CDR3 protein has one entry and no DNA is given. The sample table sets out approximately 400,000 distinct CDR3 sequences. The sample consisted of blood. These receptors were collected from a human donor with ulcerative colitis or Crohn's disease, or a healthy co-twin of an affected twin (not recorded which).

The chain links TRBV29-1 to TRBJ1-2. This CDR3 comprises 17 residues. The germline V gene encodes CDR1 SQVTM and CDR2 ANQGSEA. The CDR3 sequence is CSVLAVGDLRDSYGYTF.

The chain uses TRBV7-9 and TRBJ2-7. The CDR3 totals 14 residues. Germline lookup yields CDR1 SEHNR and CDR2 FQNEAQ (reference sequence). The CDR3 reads CASSLARGYYEQYF.

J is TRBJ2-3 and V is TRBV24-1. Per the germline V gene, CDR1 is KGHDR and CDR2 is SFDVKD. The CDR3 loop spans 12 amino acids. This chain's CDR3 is CATSDVGDTQYF.

The CDR3 is CALGRGISYNSPLHF. This chain links TRBV30 with TRBJ1-6; TCRdb selects TRBD1, and the lack of DNA leaves this call unchecked. Germline-derived CDR1 and CDR2 are GTSNPN and SVGIG (reference sequence). CDR3 length: 15 amino acids.

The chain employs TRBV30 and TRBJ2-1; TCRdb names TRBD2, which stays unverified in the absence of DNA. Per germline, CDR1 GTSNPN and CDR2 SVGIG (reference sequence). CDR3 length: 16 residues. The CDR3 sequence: CAWSVFRGGRDNEQFF.

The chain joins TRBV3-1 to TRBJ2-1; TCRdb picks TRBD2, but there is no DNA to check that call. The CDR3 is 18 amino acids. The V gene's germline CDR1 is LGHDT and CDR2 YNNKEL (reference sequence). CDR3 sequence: CASSQGLAIGSSYNEQFF.

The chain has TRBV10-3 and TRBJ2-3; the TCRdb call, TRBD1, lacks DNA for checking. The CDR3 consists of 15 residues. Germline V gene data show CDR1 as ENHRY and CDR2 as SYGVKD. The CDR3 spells CAISDPGAFTDTQYF.

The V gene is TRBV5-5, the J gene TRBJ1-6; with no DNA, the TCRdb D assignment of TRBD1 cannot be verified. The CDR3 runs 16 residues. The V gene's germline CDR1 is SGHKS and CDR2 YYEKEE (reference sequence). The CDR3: CASSLATTGNLSPLHF.

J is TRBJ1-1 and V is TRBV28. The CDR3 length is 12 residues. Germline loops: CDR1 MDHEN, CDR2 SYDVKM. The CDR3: CASTPWGGEAFF.

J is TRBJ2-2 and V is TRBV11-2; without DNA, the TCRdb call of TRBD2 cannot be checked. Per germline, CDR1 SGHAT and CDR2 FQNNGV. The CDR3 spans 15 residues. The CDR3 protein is CASSPLAGVPGELFF.

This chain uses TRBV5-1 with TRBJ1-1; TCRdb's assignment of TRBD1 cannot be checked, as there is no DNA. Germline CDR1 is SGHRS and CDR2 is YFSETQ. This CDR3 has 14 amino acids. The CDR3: CASSFSGMNTEAFF.

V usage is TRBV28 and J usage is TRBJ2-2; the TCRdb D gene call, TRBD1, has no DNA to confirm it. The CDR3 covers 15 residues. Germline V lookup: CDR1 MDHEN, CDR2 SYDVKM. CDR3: CASSLPRGNTGELFF.

CDR3 sequence: CASSSDRVFRSTEAFF. J is TRBJ1-1 and V is TRBV7-2; the TCRdb call, TRBD1, lacks DNA for checking. The CDR3 length is 16 residues. Germline CDR1 reads SGHTA; CDR2 reads FQGNSA.

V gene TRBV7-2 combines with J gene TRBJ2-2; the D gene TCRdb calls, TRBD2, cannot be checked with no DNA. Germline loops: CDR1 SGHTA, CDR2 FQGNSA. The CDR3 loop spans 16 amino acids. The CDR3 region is CASSPTSGRATGELFF.

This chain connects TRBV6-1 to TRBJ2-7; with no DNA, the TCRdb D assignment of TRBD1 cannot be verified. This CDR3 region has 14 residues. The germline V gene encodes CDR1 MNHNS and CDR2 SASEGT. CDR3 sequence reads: CASKRAGGTYEQYF.

CDR3 protein: CASSSSWGPRNYEQYF. The V call is TRBV27, the J call TRBJ2-7; the TCRdb D gene call, TRBD1, has no DNA to confirm it. Germline V gives CDR1 MNHEY, CDR2 SMNVEV (reference sequence). This CDR3 has 16 amino acids.

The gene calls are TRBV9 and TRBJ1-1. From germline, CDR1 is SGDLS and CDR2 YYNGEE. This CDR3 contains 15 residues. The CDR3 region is CASSVGGAHNTEAFF. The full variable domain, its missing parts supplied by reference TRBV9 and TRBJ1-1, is DSGVTQTPKHLITATGQRVTLRCSPRSGDLSVYWYQQSLDQGLQFLIQYYNGEERAKGNILERFSAQQFPDLHSELNLSSLELGDSALYFCASSVGGAHNTEAFFGQGTRLTVV.

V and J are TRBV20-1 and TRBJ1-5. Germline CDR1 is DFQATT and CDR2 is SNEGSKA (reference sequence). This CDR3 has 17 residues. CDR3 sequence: CSARAQERLFGNQPQHF.

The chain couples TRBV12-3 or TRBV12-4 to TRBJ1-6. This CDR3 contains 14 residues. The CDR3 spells CASSLKGGNSPLHF.

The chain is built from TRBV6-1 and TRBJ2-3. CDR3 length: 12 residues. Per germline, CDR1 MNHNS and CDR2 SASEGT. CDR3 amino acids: CASRQEPDTQYF.

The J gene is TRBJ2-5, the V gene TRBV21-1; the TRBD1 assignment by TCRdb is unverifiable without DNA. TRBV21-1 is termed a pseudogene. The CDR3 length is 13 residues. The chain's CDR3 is CASSKTGAKKKYF.

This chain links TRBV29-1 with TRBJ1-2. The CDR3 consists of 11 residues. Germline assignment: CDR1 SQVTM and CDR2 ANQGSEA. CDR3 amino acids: CSGEGSYGYTF.

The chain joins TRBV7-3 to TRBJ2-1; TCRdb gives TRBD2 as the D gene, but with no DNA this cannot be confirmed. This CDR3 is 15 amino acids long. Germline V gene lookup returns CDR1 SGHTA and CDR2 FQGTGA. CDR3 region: CASSLFGGPYNEQFF. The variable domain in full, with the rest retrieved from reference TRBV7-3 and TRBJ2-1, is GAGVSQTPSNKVTEKGKYVELRCDPISGHTALYWYRQSLGQGPEFLIYFQGTGAADDSGLPNDRFFAVRPEGSVSTLKIQRTERGDSAVYLCASSLFGGPYNEQFFGPGTRLTVL.